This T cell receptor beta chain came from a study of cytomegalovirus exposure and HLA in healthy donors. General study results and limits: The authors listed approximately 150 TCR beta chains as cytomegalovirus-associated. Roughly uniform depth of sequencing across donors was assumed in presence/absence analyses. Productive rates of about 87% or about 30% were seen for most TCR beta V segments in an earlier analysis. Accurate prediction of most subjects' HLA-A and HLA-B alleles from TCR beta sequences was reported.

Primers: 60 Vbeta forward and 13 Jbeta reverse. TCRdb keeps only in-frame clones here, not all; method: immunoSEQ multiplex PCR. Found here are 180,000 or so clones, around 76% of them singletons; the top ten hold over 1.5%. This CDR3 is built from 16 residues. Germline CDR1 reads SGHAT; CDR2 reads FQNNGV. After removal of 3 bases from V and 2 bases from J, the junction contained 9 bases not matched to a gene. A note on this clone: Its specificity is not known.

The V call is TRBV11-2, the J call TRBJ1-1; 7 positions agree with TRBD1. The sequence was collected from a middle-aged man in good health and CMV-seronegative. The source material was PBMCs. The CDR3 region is CASSLIAGTANTEAFF. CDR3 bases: TGTGCCAGCAGCTTGATAGCCGGGACAGCAAACACTGAAGCTTTCTTT.